These T cell receptor beta chains were read from a single sample in a study of cytomegalovirus exposure and HLA in healthy donors. Data came from immunoSEQ multiplex PCR; TCRdb stores just in-frame clones and leaves some out. The sample features 200,000 to 250,000 clones, with 0.75% to 1% in its top ten. The sample was PBMCs. The receptors come from a woman in her twenties or thirties in good health and CMV-seropositive. CDR3s include the opening cysteine and the closing phenylalanine or tryptophan. A D gene is named only where the DNA matches it firmly.

v_gene: TRBV18; j_gene: TRBJ1-4; d_gene: .; len: 14; CDR3nt: TGTGCCAGCTCACCACCGACTGCCCGAGAAAAACTGTTTTTT; CDR3aa: CASSPPTAREKLFF
v_gene: TRBV5-4; j_gene: TRBJ2-1; d_gene: TRBD1; len: 16; CDR3nt: TGTGCCAGCACCTATGGACAGGTGGGCTCCTACAATGAGCAGTTCTTC; CDR3aa: CASTYGQVGSYNEQFF
v_gene: TRBV5-1; j_gene: TRBJ2-2; d_gene: TRBD1; len: 15; CDR3nt: TGCGCCAGCAGCCCGGGACAGCAGAACACCGGGGAGCTGTTTTTT; CDR3aa: CASSPGQQNTGELFF
v_gene: TRBV28; j_gene: TRBJ1-2; d_gene: TRBD1; len: 12; CDR3nt: TGTGCCAGCCTACAGGGGAGGTATGGCTACACCTTC; CDR3aa: CASLQGRYGYTF
v_gene: TRBV6-6; j_gene: TRBJ1-3; d_gene: .; len: 15; CDR3nt: TGTGCCAGCAGTGCAGACAGCAAACCTGGAAACACCATATATTTT; CDR3aa: CASSADSKPGNTIYF
v_gene: TRBV5-1; j_gene: TRBJ1-4; d_gene: TRBD1; len: 15; CDR3nt: TGTGCCAGCAGGACAGGGATCGACCGCGGTGAAAAACTGTTTTTT; CDR3aa: CASRTGIDRGEKLFF
v_gene: TRBV10-3; j_gene: TRBJ1-4; d_gene: TRBD1; len: 14; CDR3nt: TGTGCCATCAGTCGGACAGGGGGCCAAGAAAAACTGTTTTTT; CDR3aa: CAISRTGGQEKLFF
v_gene: TRBV28; j_gene: TRBJ2-7; d_gene: TRBD2; len: 16; CDR3nt: TGTGCCAGCAACCCATCCGGGACTAGCGGGAACTACGAGCAGTACTTC; CDR3aa: CASNPSGTSGNYEQYF
v_gene: TRBV29-1; j_gene: TRBJ1-1; d_gene: TRBD1; len: 12; CDR3nt: TGCAGCGTTTACACAGGGGGCACTGAAGCTTTCTTT; CDR3aa: CSVYTGGTEAFF
v_gene: TRBV5-1; j_gene: TRBJ2-5; d_gene: .; len: 11; CDR3nt: TGCGCCAGCAGCTTGGGGACTGCCCAGTACTTC; CDR3aa: CASSLGTAQYF